The subject of this entry is one T cell receptor (beta chain). This specimen comes from a study of blood T cell repertoires in COVID-19. Across the study: T cells, B-cell-depleted T cells, or PBMCs supplied cDNA or gDNA.

Libraries were prepared by immunoSEQ multiplex PCR; TCRdb keeps only in-frame clonotypes and omits some of them. The data contain some 200,000 clones, roughly 85% of them singletons. The CDR3 runs to 14 residues. Trimming left V 6 bases short and J 0 bases short, with 8 bases between. The germline V gene has CDR1 MGHRA and CDR2 YSYEKL. This TCR was recovered from a woman between 35 and 50 years old with acute COVID-19. J is TRBJ2-2 and V is TRBV4-1, with D perhaps TRBD1 (6 bases). The material sequenced was PBMCs or T cells enriched from blood (not recorded which). This CDR3 is CASSDRPNTGELFF. The DNA of the CDR3 is TGCGCCAGCAGTGACAGGCCGAACACCGGGGAGCTGTTTTTT.